This is a list of T cell receptor beta chains from one sample in a study of T-cell memory formation after mild COVID-19. TCRdb ran MiXCR on the 5' RACE reads and lists one entry per CDR3 protein. Among under 550,000 distinct CDR3 sequences listed, 15% to 20% were seen once. The specimen sequenced was PBMCs or a T cell subset sorted from them (not recorded which). These receptors all come from an adult woman who had mild COVID-19 (a few samples of this study predate the infection). Cell type and time point are not known. Each CDR3 is given without its conserved first and last residue. The order of the fields is V gene, J gene, D gene, CDR3 protein. The D gene is left open where the match is weak.

TRBV7-2	TRBJ2-3	TRBD1	ASSSQGARPY
TRBV11-3	TRBJ2-3	.	ASSLIGSPDTQY
TRBV20-1	TRBJ2-3	TRBD2	SATRSGGTPDTQY
TRBV7-9	TRBJ1-1	.	ASSLFGLNTEAF
TRBV4-2	TRBJ2-5	TRBD2	ASSQDGSTSGRPETQY
TRBV5-1	TRBJ2-7	.	ASSLGPGGTYEQY
TRBV19	TRBJ2-1	.	ASSTWTAQF
TRBV9	TRBJ2-5	TRBD2	ASSVDGLAGSLETEY
TRBV2	TRBJ1-2	TRBD1	ASLSPGGVNYGYT
TRBV7-3	TRBJ2-1	TRBD2	ASSERVAGEVDNEQF
TRBV20-1	TRBJ2-7	.	SAEKPGLSSYEQY
TRBV27	TRBJ2-5	.	ASSLFGQPGIQETQY
TRBV4-1	TRBJ1-4	.	ASGGRTTNEKLF
TRBV7-8	TRBJ2-5	TRBD2	ASSALTSGRAEETQY
TRBV7-9	TRBJ2-7	.	ASSHTGYEQY
TRBV12-3/TRBV12-4	TRBJ1-2	.	ASSGTFTGSLNYGYT
TRBV6-5	TRBJ2-5	.	ASSYPRRPSPGSQY
TRBV7-3	TRBJ1-1	.	ASSPSGKGDTEAF
TRBV12-3/TRBV12-4	TRBJ1-4	.	ASSPWTEAANEKLF
TRBV4-1	TRBJ2-1	.	ASRGRNNEQF
TRBV7-9	TRBJ2-1	TRBD2	ASSLTSGSTSWSYNEQF
TRBV24-1	TRBJ2-1	.	ATSDSRTQTNEQF
TRBV10-3	TRBJ2-2	.	AIRTGTTNTGELF
TRBV5-1	TRBJ2-7	TRBD2	ASSLRTSGTVEQY
TRBV6-6	TRBJ1-1	.	ASSYSNRGMNTEAF
TRBV29-1	TRBJ2-3	TRBD2	SVEGSGMTDTQY
TRBV10-3	TRBJ1-2	.	AISAGVGSYGYT
TRBV4-3	TRBJ2-7	.	ASSQDSRGALEQY
TRBV12-3/TRBV12-4	TRBJ2-7	.	ASSRGIGNEQY
TRBV6-5	TRBJ2-1	TRBD2	ASSPSGLAADEQF
TRBV11-2	TRBJ2-7	.	ASSLDRPISYEQY
TRBV12-3/TRBV12-4	TRBJ1-1	.	ASSYLTSTEAF
TRBV5-1	TRBJ2-1	TRBD2	ASSAGRGLQFNEQF
TRBV4-1	TRBJ2-1	TRBD1	ASSLWDRASDEQF
TRBV20-1	TRBJ2-7	.	SARDPGKFSSYEQY
TRBV7-6	TRBJ2-1	.	ASSPWGNEQF
TRBV7-9	TRBJ1-2	.	ASSSTGRGGYT
TRBV12-3/TRBV12-4	TRBJ2-1	.	ASSPANEQF
TRBV25-1	TRBJ1-2	.	ASWGADGYT
TRBV11-2	TRBJ2-2	.	ASSSLRWGATGELF
TRBV5-1	TRBJ1-1	.	ASSKGQNTEAF
TRBV29-1	TRBJ2-7	.	SVEGGGQSSHYEQY
TRBV7-9	TRBJ2-5	.	ASSLNVNQETQY
TRBV11-2	TRBJ2-7	.	ASSLVFSEQY
TRBV4-1	TRBJ2-2	TRBD1	ASSQVWLGTAFTGELF
TRBV12-3/TRBV12-4	TRBJ2-1	.	ASSLDQSASRQF
TRBV7-8	TRBJ2-5	TRBD1	ASRTIVGQLETQY
TRBV18	TRBJ1-5	TRBD1	ASSPRDRDNQPQH
TRBV30	TRBJ1-1	.	AWSGRENTEAF
TRBV3-1	TRBJ2-5	.	ASSHQGPTQY
TRBV20-1	TRBJ1-5	.	SALPSNQPQH
TRBV7-2	TRBJ2-1	.	ASSLERGYNEQF
TRBV20-1	TRBJ1-1	.	SALQLGRQNEAF
TRBV24-1	TRBJ1-1	.	ATSDLFEAF
TRBV7-9	TRBJ1-1	.	ASSLRFTEAF
TRBV25-1	TRBJ2-5	.	ASSESEGQETQY
TRBV12-3/TRBV12-4	TRBJ2-7	TRBD2	ASSFGGFGTYEQY
TRBV24-1	TRBJ2-7	.	ATSDGTPGHEQY